One sample yielded the 12 T cell receptor beta chains listed below, sequenced in a study of blood T cell repertoires in COVID-19 (dated by TCRdb to 2020 to 2022). The method was the immunoSEQ multiplex PCR assay. TCRdb took this table from immuneACCESS and kept in-frame rearrangements with V and J called. Such tables lack part of the clones; where checked against another copy, unresolved V genes explain under half of the gap, and the rest is unexplained. Counted in this sample were over 120,000 clones; 70% to 85% of them appeared once. The ten largest clones add up to roughly 10% of the sample. The material sequenced was peripheral blood. The receptors here all came from a man aged 55 to 70 with active or convalescent COVID-19.

The V gene is TRBV2, the J gene TRBJ1-5; 7 bases line up with TRBD1. V was pared by 5 bases and J by 7 bases, with 11 bases of the junction left unmatched. CDR3 length: 15 residues. CDR1 SNHLY and CDR2 FYNNEI come from the germline V gene. The chain's CDR3 is CASSPDRVGQQPQHF. In nucleotides, the CDR3 is TGTGCCAGCAGTCCTGACAGGGTAGGACAGCAGCCCCAGCATTTT.

This sequence joins TRBV7-2 and TRBJ2-3; 12 positions match TRBD2. This CDR3 comprises 16 residues. CDR1 is SGHTA, CDR2 FQGNSA, per germline. V was pared by 5 bases and J by 3 bases, with 6 bases of the junction left unmatched. DNA of the CDR3: TGTGCCAGCAGCCACTCGACTAGCGGGGGTACAGATACGCAGTATTTT. Translated, it gives CASSHSTSGGTDTQYF.

This clone was counted at least ten times. This chain connects TRBV3-1 (or the pseudogene TRBV3-2) to TRBJ1-1; weak D call: TRBD1 (6 bases). The CDR3 is 16 residues long. Germline V gene sequence: CDR1 LGHDT, CDR2 YNNKEL (reference sequence). V was clipped by 1 base and J by 1 base, with 13 bases between them. CDR3 nucleotides: TGTGCCAGCAGCCAAGGCTGGACAGCCGAGAACACTGAAGCTTTCTTT. It specifies CASSQGWTAENTEAFF.

The J gene is TRBJ1-4, the V gene TRBV7-2; TRBD1 matches 7 bases. Unmatched junction bases numbered 8, after V lost 5 bases and J lost 5 bases. The CDR3 length is 15 residues. The germline gives CDR1 SGHTA, CDR2 FQGNSA. The CDR3 sequence is CASSKGQVLNEKLFF. The CDR3, as DNA: TGTGCCAGCAGCAAAGGACAGGTCCTAAATGAAAAACTGTTTTTT.

The chain links TRBV11-3 to TRBJ2-2; 7 nucleotides match TRBD1. Germline values: CDR1 SGHNT, CDR2 YENEEA. Trimming removed 2 bases from V and 0 bases from J; junction bases left unmatched: 3. The CDR3 covers 16 residues. CDR3 coding DNA: TGTGCCAGCAGCTTATATGGGACAGCGAACACCGGGGAGCTGTTTTTT. This encodes CASSLYGTANTGELFF.

The chain combines TRBV5-8 with TRBJ2-3, with D unresolved. From germline, CDR1 is SGHTS and CDR2 YDEGEE. CDR3 length: 15 amino acids. The germline V and J ends were trimmed by 0 bases and 5 bases, with 13 bases remaining between them. The CDR3 coding sequence is TGTGCCAGCAGCTTGGGTGGTCTCAGGCAAGATACGCAGTATTTT. Translated: CASSLGGLRQDTQYF.

This clone came up once. The V gene is TRBV7-8, the J gene TRBJ2-5; 10 nucleotides line up with TRBD2. With V trimmed by 5 bases and J by 7 bases, 19 bases remained unmatched. Germline V lookup: CDR1 SGHVS, CDR2 FQNEAQ. The CDR3 runs to 18 residues. CDR3 residues: CASSTALAGASHPGTQYF. CDR3 DNA sequence: TGTGCCAGCAGCACGGCTCTAGCGGGGGCGTCTCACCCAGGGACCCAGTACTTC.

This sequence joins TRBV29-1 and TRBJ1-1; 7 nucleotides line up with TRBD1. From germline, CDR1 is SQVTM and CDR2 ANQGSEA. V shed 6 bases, J shed 3 bases, and the junction held 7 bases outside the gene matches. The CDR3 is 13 amino acids. CDR3 bases: TGCAGCGTGCAGACAGGGACTGACACTGAAGCTTTCTTT. This encodes CSVQTGTDTEAFF.

DNA for the CDR3: TGTGCCAGCAGTTACTGGGGAGGGGACACCGGGGAGCTGTTTTTT. It encodes CASSYWGGDTGELFF. The rearrangement uses TRBV6-2 or TRBV6-3 and TRBJ2-2; 7 bases agree with TRBD2. The CDR3 sequence is 15 residues long. V was clipped by 1 base and J by 3 bases; unmatched bases: 2. Germline V lookup: CDR1 MNHEY, CDR2 SVGEGT.

This clone occurred once. The V gene is TRBV4-1, the J gene TRBJ2-3; 9 nucleotides line up with TRBD1. Germline trimming cut 1 base from V and 3 bases from J; bases unmatched to any gene: 2. This CDR3 is 15 amino acids long. Germline V gives CDR1 MGHRA, CDR2 YSYEKL. CDR3 bases: TGCGCCAGCAGCCAAGGGGACAGGGTGACAGATACGCAGTATTTT. Translating it yields CASSQGDRVTDTQYF.

The chain has TRBV2 and TRBJ1-5, with 8 bases matching TRBD1. CDR1 and CDR2 (germline): SNHLY, FYNNEI. This CDR3 spans 14 amino acids. The J segment lost 6 bases and the V segment lost 4 bases, leaving 5 bases of the junction unmatched. CDR3 sequence: CASSARQGSQPQHF. The CDR3 nucleotides are TGTGCCAGCAGTGCCCGACAGGGGAGTCAGCCCCAGCATTTT.

This clone was counted only a few times. The chain couples TRBV15 to TRBJ2-7, with D possibly TRBD1 on 6 matching bases. The CDR3 spans 15 residues. Germline CDR1 and CDR2: LNHNV and YYDKDF (reference sequence). V lost 0 bases to trimming and J lost 1 base, with 10 bases between them. Here the CDR3 DNA reads TGTGCCACCAGCAGAGAGACAGGCAGATCCTACGAGCAGTACTTC. This codes for CATSRETGRSYEQYF.